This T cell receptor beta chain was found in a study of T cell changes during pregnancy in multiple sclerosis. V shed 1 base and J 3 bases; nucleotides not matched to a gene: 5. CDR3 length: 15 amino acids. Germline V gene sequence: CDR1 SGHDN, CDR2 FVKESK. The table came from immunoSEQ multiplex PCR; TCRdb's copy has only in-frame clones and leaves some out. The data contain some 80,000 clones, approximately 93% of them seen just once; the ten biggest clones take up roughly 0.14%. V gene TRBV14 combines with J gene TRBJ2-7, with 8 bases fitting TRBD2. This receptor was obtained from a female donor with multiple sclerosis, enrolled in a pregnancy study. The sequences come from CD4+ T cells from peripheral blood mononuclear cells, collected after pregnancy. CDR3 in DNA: TGTGCCAGCAGCCAAGCCGGGGGGGGCGGCTACGAGCAGTACTTC. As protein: CASSQAGGGGYEQYF.